This TCR beta chain appears in the sequencing data of a study of T cells in Graves' hyperthyroidism and ophthalmopathy. Study information: Once the initial diagnosis was made, peripheral blood was obtained before any treatment.

Clinical symptoms, serum thyroxine, TRAb, thyroid ultrasound and orbital computed tomography established diagnosis. Trimming cost V 7 bases and J 0 bases, with 4 bases left between them. This CDR3 contains 12 residues. There are many counts of this clonotype. There were TCR beta CDR3 regions amplified from RNA transcripts. First-round RT-PCR with HTBI primers amplified the TCR CDR3 region. TCRdb itself ran the multiplex PCR reads through MiXCR, one entry per CDR3 protein. Here the sample spans about 350,000 distinct CDR3 sequences, 15% to 20% being singletons. The sequence was obtained from a woman between 35 and 50 years old with Graves' ophthalmopathy. Sequencing used blood. V and J are TRBV12-3 or TRBV12-4 and TRBJ1-3; D unclear. DNA of the CDR3: TGTGCCAGCACCGTCTCTGGAAACACCATATATTTT. Its translation is CASTVSGNTIYF.